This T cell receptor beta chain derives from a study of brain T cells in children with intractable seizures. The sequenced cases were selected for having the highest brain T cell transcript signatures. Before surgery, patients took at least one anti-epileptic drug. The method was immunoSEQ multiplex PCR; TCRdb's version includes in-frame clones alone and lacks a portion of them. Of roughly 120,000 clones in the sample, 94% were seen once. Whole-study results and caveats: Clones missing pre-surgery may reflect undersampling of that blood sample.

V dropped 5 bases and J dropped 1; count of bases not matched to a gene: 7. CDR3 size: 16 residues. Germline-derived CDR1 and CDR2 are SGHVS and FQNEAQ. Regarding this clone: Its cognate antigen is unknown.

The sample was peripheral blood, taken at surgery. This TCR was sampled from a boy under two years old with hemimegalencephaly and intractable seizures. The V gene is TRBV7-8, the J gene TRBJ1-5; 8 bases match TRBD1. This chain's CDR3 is CASSPRTGRSNQPQHF. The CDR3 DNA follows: TGTGCCAGCAGCCCCCGGACAGGGCGAAGCAATCAGCCCCAGCATTTT.